This is a list of T cell receptor beta chains from one sample in a study of blood T cell repertoires in COVID-19. Produced via immunoSEQ multiplex PCR; TCRdb's table is partial and in-frame only. This sample carries about 70,000 clones, roughly 91% of them seen once, and the ten largest clones take approximately 11%. Material for sequencing was peripheral blood. Receptors originate from a woman younger than 35 with acute or convalescent COVID-19. Both conserved end residues are part of each CDR3. The order of the fields is clone size, D gene, J gene, V gene, CDR3 DNA, CDR3 protein. A D gene is named only where the DNA matches it firmly. Size values are once, few and many counts, or a class for expanded clones, and some rows have none.

NA | NA | TRBJ1-1 | TRBV30 | TGTGCCTGGAGTGTATCCAGGCTGAACACTGAAGCTTTCTTT | CAWSVSRLNTEAFF
NA | TRBD1 | TRBJ1-1 | TRBV6-2/TRBV6-3 | TGTGCCAGCAGTAGACAGGGACCTACTGAAGCTTTCTTT | CASSRQGPTEAFF
NA | TRBD1 | TRBJ2-6 | TRBV5-5 | TGTGCCAGCAGCGCAGCACAGGGGACCGGGGCCAACGTCCTGACTTTC | CASSAAQGTGANVLTF
NA | NA | TRBJ2-3 | TRBV7-2 | TGTGCCAGCAGCTTAGTAGGCAGGGGCTGGGGGGATACGCAGTATTTT | CASSLVGRGWGDTQYF
NA | TRBD1 | TRBJ1-2 | TRBV19 | TGTGCCAGTAGTACGCGGGGGACAGGGGCCGATGGCTACACCTTC | CASSTRGTGADGYTF
NA | NA | TRBJ1-1 | TRBV19 | TGTGCCAGTGAACCGCGTCAGAACACTGAAGCTTTCTTT | CASEPRQNTEAFF
once | NA | TRBJ2-2 | TRBV5-1 | TGCGCCAGCAGCTTGATTCTCAGGGGGAACACCGGGGAGCTGTTTTTT | CASSLILRGNTGELFF
NA | TRBD1 | TRBJ1-2 | TRBV18 | TGTGCCAGCTCACCCAGCCCGGGACAGGTCGGTGGCTACACCTTC | CASSPSPGQVGGYTF
NA | NA | TRBJ2-2 | TRBV7-9 | TGTGCCAGCAGCCCGGACAGGAACACCGGGGAGCTGTTTTTT | CASSPDRNTGELFF
NA | NA | TRBJ1-2 | TRBV6-5 | TGTGCCAGCAGTCCTGTCCGGGGCTATGGCTACACCTTC | CASSPVRGYGYTF
NA | NA | TRBJ2-1 | TRBV29-1 | TGCAGCGTTGAAGATCCGGCGCGGAAACTCTACAATGAGCAGTTCTTC | CSVEDPARKLYNEQFF
NA | TRBD2 | TRBJ2-1 | TRBV10-2 | TGCGCCAGCAGTGAGGCTAGCGGGGGCCCTTGGGGGGAGCAGTTCTTC | CASSEASGGPWGEQFF
NA | NA | TRBJ2-1 | TRBV25-1 | TGTGCCAGCAGTGAACAAAAGCGGAGCGGTTACAATGAGCAGTTCTTC | CASSEQKRSGYNEQFF
NA | NA | TRBJ1-4 | TRBV5-1 | TGCGCCAGCAGCTTGGATGGGGAGGGAGAAAAACTGTTTTTT | CASSLDGEGEKLFF
NA | TRBD1 | TRBJ1-1 | TRBV7-8 | TGTGCCAGCAGCTTGAACAGGGGATACACTGAAGCTTTCTTT | CASSLNRGYTEAFF
few | NA | TRBJ1-1 | TRBV18 | TGTGCCAGCTCCCAGGCGTACGGGGACACTGAAGCTTTCTTT | CASSQAYGDTEAFF
NA | NA | TRBJ2-7 | TRBV20-1 | TGCAGTGCTAGTTCAGGGCCCTCCGAGCAGTACTTC | CSASSGPSEQYF
NA | NA | TRBJ2-2 | TRBV12-5 | TGTGCTAGTGGTTTGCCTCAAGAGCAGGGGAAGGGGAACACCGGGGAGCTGTTTTTT | CASGLPQEQGKGNTGELFF
NA | NA | TRBJ2-4 | TRBV2 | TGTGCCAGCAGCACGATTCGCCCTCGGGGGGCGGGAGAGGCCAAAAACATTCAGTACTTC | CASSTIRPRGAGEAKNIQYF
NA | TRBD1 | TRBJ1-4 | TRBV5-1 | TGCGCCAGCAGCCCCACAGGGGCGGCTAATGAAAAACTGTTTTTT | CASSPTGAANEKLFF
NA | TRBD1 | TRBJ2-7 | TRBV29-1 | TGCAGCGTTAGCAGCTTACAGGGGGCAGGCGAGCAGTACTTC | CSVSSLQGAGEQYF
NA | TRBD1 | TRBJ2-1 | TRBV5-1 | TGCGCCAGCAGCTTCACAGGGGGCAATGAGCAGTTCTTC | CASSFTGGNEQFF
once | TRBD1 | TRBJ2-1 | TRBV10-3 | TGTGCCATCAGTGAGGCCCGGACAGGGGGCTATGAGCAGTTCTTC | CAISEARTGGYEQFF
NA | NA | TRBJ1-1 | TRBV28 | TGTGCCAGCAACACCGCCGTCGGGGGGGTGGGCACTGAAGCTTTCTTT | CASNTAVGGVGTEAFF
once | TRBD1 | TRBJ1-1 | TRBV19 | TGTGCCAGTAGGCGACAGGGACAGAACACTGAAGCTTTCTTT | CASRRQGQNTEAFF
NA | NA | TRBJ1-1 | TRBV27 | TGTGCCAGCATCCGGTTCGGGGGATTGAACACTGAAGCTTTCTTT | CASIRFGGLNTEAFF
NA | TRBD1 | TRBJ2-1 | TRBV7-2 | TGTGCCAGCAGCTTAAACAGGGGGCTGTTCTTC | CASSLNRGLFF
NA | TRBD1 | TRBJ1-1 | TRBV6-5 | TGTGCCAGCAGTCTAGGACAGGGAGGCACTGAAGCTTTCTTT | CASSLGQGGTEAFF
NA | NA | TRBJ1-1 | TRBV6-5 | TGTGCCAGCTCATTGGAGGCGAACACTGAAGCTTTCTTT | CASSLEANTEAFF
NA | NA | TRBJ1-6 | TRBV6-5 | TGTGCCAGCAGTTACATGGGCAGGGGTTATAATTCACCCCTCCACTTT | CASSYMGRGYNSPLHF
NA | NA | TRBJ1-1 | TRBV6-6 | TGTGCCAGCAGGGCAACAATGAACACTGAAGCTTTCTTT | CASRATMNTEAFF
NA | NA | TRBJ1-1 | TRBV4-3 | TGCGCCAGCAGCCAAGATATGACAACATACACTGAAGCTTTCTTT | CASSQDMTTYTEAFF
few | NA | TRBJ2-7 | TRBV5-4 | TGTGCCAGCAGCTTGGATCCGGGAATGCCAAACGAGCAGTACTTC | CASSLDPGMPNEQYF
NA | NA | TRBJ2-7 | TRBV2 | TGTGCCACCGGAGGACAGTACGAGCAGTACTTC | CATGGQYEQYF
NA | TRBD1 | TRBJ2-3 | TRBV25-1 | TGTGCCAGTGGGGGAGGACAGGGGTCAGATACGCAGTATTTT | CASGGGQGSDTQYF
NA | TRBD1 | TRBJ1-4 | TRBV9 | TGTGCCAGCAGCAAAAACCGACAGGGGAATGAAAAACTGTTTTTT | CASSKNRQGNEKLFF
NA | NA | TRBJ1-1 | TRBV27 | TGTGCCAGCAGCATACAGGGGAACACTGAAGCTTTCTTT | CASSIQGNTEAFF
NA | NA | TRBJ2-1 | TRBV9 | TGTGCCAGCAGCCCGTTTAGCTCCTACAATGAGCAGTTCTTC | CASSPFSSYNEQFF
NA | NA | TRBJ1-2 | TRBV2 | TGTGCCAGCAGTGATCTGGCCGGGACTAGAGGCTACACCTTC | CASSDLAGTRGYTF
few | NA | TRBJ2-1 | TRBV21-1 | TGTGCCAGCAGCAATCGGGAGGGCCGGGATTACAATGAGCAGTTCTTC | CASSNREGRDYNEQFF
NA | NA | TRBJ1-1 | TRBV3-1/TRBV3-2 | TGTGCCAGCAGCCAAGCTCGAACAGCCGAAGCTTTCTTT | CASSQARTAEAFF
NA | TRBD1 | TRBJ1-4 | TRBV4-2 | TGTGCCAGCAGCTCAAGACAGGGGGCCTCTAATGAAAAACTGTTTTTT | CASSSRQGASNEKLFF
NA | TRBD1 | TRBJ1-5 | TRBV10-2 | TGCGCCAGCAGTACCGGGACAGGGGCAACGCAGCCCCAGCATTTT | CASSTGTGATQPQHF
NA | NA | TRBJ1-5 | TRBV10-3 | TGTGCCATCAGTGAATTAGCCCCTGGCAATCAGCCCCAGCATTTT | CAISELAPGNQPQHF
once | NA | TRBJ1-5 | TRBV29-1 | TGCAGCGTTAGGGACACCCTGGATACGAATCAGCCCCAGCATTTT | CSVRDTLDTNQPQHF
NA | TRBD1 | TRBJ1-2 | TRBV15 | TGTGCCACCAGCAGAGATCGGGCAGGGGGCCTCTATGGCTACACCTTC | CATSRDRAGGLYGYTF
NA | NA | TRBJ2-2 | TRBV11-3 | TGTGCCAGCAGCTTAGGGGTCTTGGGCACCACCGGGGAGCTGTTTTTT | CASSLGVLGTTGELFF
NA | TRBD1 | TRBJ1-1 | TRBV9 | TGTGCCAGCAGCGGAGGGGGCGCTGGCTCCGAAGCTTTCTTT | CASSGGGAGSEAFF
NA | NA | TRBJ2-5 | TRBV6-6 | TGTGCCAGCAAGTCGGTGCTACGGGAGCGGGAGACCCAGTACTTC | CASKSVLRERETQYF
NA | NA | TRBJ2-1 | TRBV7-9 | TGTGCCAGCAGCTTCCCGGGGGGCAGCTCCTACAATGAGCAGTTCTTC | CASSFPGGSSYNEQFF
NA | TRBD1 | TRBJ2-7 | TRBV5-4 | TGTGCCAGCAGCCCCGGGACAGGGGGCCTCTCCTACGAGCAGTACTTC | CASSPGTGGLSYEQYF
NA | TRBD2 | TRBJ2-7 | TRBV27 | TGTGCCAGCCATCCCGGGACTAGCGGGAGTAATAACGAGCAGTACTTC | CASHPGTSGSNNEQYF
NA | TRBD1 | TRBJ2-3 | TRBV19 | TGTGCCAGTAGTAGTCCGGACAGGGGCACAGATACGCAGTATTTT | CASSSPDRGTDTQYF
NA | TRBD1 | TRBJ1-2 | TRBV6-1 | TGTGCCAGCAGTGAATGGGCAGGGGGCAACTATGGCTACACCTTC | CASSEWAGGNYGYTF
NA | TRBD2 | TRBJ2-1 | TRBV5-4 | TGTGCCAGCAGCCCAGGGACTAGCGGACCCAGCTCCTACAATGAGCAGTTCTTC | CASSPGTSGPSSYNEQFF